These 29 T cell receptor beta chains came from one sample sequenced in a study. Each CDR3 protein gets one entry after TCRdb re-called the 5' RACE reads with MiXCR. The sample lists 40,000 to 65,000 distinct CDR3 sequences; approximately 25% were seen once. The sample consisted of tumor-infiltrating naive CD4+ T cells sorted from the breast tumor. Subset meaning: naive CD4+ T cells, CD4+CD45RA+CD25-. The receptors were gathered from a female donor with breast cancer.

This clonotype showed up just a few times. This sequence joins TRBV5-1 and TRBJ2-2, with 7 bases fitting TRBD1. Germline values: CDR1 SGHRS, CDR2 YFSETQ. V gave up 6 bases and J gave up 1 base; unmatched junction bases: 6. The CDR3 consists of 15 residues. This CDR3 reads CASKFRTGNTGELFF. Here the CDR3 DNA reads TGCGCCAGCAAGTTTAGGACAGGGAACACCGGGGAGCTGTTTTTT.

Notes on this clonotype: Since a much larger clone is just one base distant, this may be a read error. The chain has TRBV5-1 and TRBJ2-1; D is ambiguous. The CDR3 consists of 16 residues. Germline V gives CDR1 SGHRS, CDR2 YFSETQ. CDR3 protein: CASSGRQPFSHNEQFF. CDR3 DNA sequence: TGCGCCAGCAGCGGGCGGCAGCCATTCTCCCACAATGAGCAGTTCTTC.

This clonotype appeared a few times. The rearrangement uses TRBV9 and TRBJ1-2, with unresolved D. V dropped 0 bases and J dropped 1 base, with 13 bases sitting between them. Per germline, CDR1 SGDLS and CDR2 YYNGEE. The CDR3 totals 16 residues. The CDR3 reads CASSVGPTNLNYGYTF. The CDR3 DNA reads as TGTGCCAGCAGCGTAGGACCGACTAACCTTAACTATGGCTACACCTTC.

This clonotype appeared a few times. The J gene is TRBJ2-1, the V gene TRBV7-2; D unclear. Trimming stripped 5 bases from V and 0 bases from J, with 8 bases between. Looked up from germline, CDR1 is SGHTA and CDR2 is FQGNSA. The CDR3 loop spans 14 amino acids. CDR3 sequence: CASSPQSSYNEQFF. CDR3 bases: TGTGCCAGCAGCCCACAAAGCTCCTACAATGAGCAGTTCTTC.

This clonotype was observed a few times. V usage is TRBV5-4 and J usage is TRBJ2-7; the D call may be TRBD1 or TRBD2 (5 bases each). V gave up 4 bases and J gave up 0 bases, with 11 bases separating them. There are 14 residues in the CDR3. Germline CDR1 reads SGHNT; CDR2 reads YYREEE (reference sequence). This CDR3 reads CASSVWDRSYEQYF. The CDR3 DNA reads TGTGCCAGCAGCGTTTGGGACCGCTCCTACGAGCAGTACTTC.

The chain uses TRBV5-1 and TRBJ1-1, with 7 bases identical to TRBD1. V was clipped by 7 bases and J by 1 base; unmatched bases: 4. The CDR3 runs to 13 residues. CDR1 and CDR2 from the germline V gene are SGHRS and YFSETQ. CDR3 protein: CASAGTANTEAFF. CDR3 DNA sequence: TGCGCCAGCGCCGGGACAGCGAACACTGAAGCTTTCTTT.

The V gene is TRBV6-6, the J gene TRBJ2-1, with unresolved D. CDR3 length equals 15 residues. With 8 bases removed from V and 3 bases from J, the gap between germline ends came to 17 bases. Germline V gene lookup returns CDR1 MNHNY and CDR2 SVGAGI (reference sequence). CDR3 residues: CASSPTGGSYNEQFF. As DNA, the CDR3 is TGTGCCAGCTCCCCCACTGGCGGCAGCTACAATGAGCAGTTCTTC.

This clonotype was detected many times. V and J are TRBV6-2 or TRBV6-3 and TRBJ1-6, with TRBD1 matching over 9 bases. V lost 8 bases to trimming and J lost 9 bases; unmatched junction nucleotides: 8. Germline lookup yields CDR1 MNHEY and CDR2 SVGEGT. The CDR3 runs to 14 residues. The CDR3 protein is CASGPGQGRSPLHF. CDR3 nucleotide sequence: TGTGCCAGCGGCCCGGGACAGGGTCGTTCACCCCTCCACTTT.

For this clonotype: The junction shows a germline mismatch at one end, possibly a read error. This rearrangement joins TRBV29-1 to TRBJ2-3; D could derive from TRBD1 or TRBD2 (6 bases each). Germline values: CDR1 SQVTM, CDR2 ANQGSEA. The CDR3 contains 14 residues. DNA of the CDR3: TGCAGCGTGGCTCTGGGCCCGGGGGCAGATACGCGGTATTTT. This gives the protein CSVALGPGADTRYF.

The chain employs TRBV4-2 and TRBJ2-3, with TRBD2 identical over 8 bases. After removal of 4 bases from V and 6 bases from J, the junction contained 9 bases not matched to a gene. CDR1 is LGHNA and CDR2 is YNFKEQ in the germline V gene. The CDR3 contains 15 residues. The CDR3 region is CASSLGAGVGDTQYF. CDR3 DNA: TGTGCCAGCAGCCTAGGAGCGGGAGTCGGTGATACGCAGTATTTT.

This clonotype occurred a few times. This chain joins TRBV20-1 and TRBJ2-7, with D hard to call. Germline loops: CDR1 DFQATT, CDR2 SNEGSKA (reference sequence). The CDR3 is made up of 14 amino acids. The ends were cut back, 3 bases at V and 3 bases at J, with 15 bases in the middle. The CDR3 DNA follows: TGCAGTGCTAGCGCATGGGCCAACAACTACGAGCAGTACTTC. Translation: CSASAWANNYEQYF.

The J gene is TRBJ2-1, the V gene TRBV29-1; 8 bases are a match to TRBD1. Germline-derived CDR1 and CDR2 are SQVTM and ANQGSEA. The CDR3 runs to 13 residues. Trimming removed 3 bases from V and 5 bases from J; junction bases left unmatched: 3. CDR3 sequence: CSVDRTGNNEQFF. CDR3 sequence (DNA): TGCAGCGTTGATCGGACAGGGAACAATGAGCAGTTCTTC.

The CDR3 spells CASSTGTGDEKLFF. CDR3 sequence (DNA): TGCGCCAGCAGCACCGGGACAGGGGATGAAAAACTGTTTTTT. The chain employs TRBV5-1 and TRBJ1-4, with 10 bases identical to TRBD1. The CDR3 is made up of 14 amino acids. CDR1 is SGHRS, CDR2 YFSETQ, per germline. With V trimmed by 4 bases and J by 6 bases, 3 bases remained unmatched.

The rearrangement links TRBV20-1 to TRBJ2-3, with D unresolved. Germline assignment: CDR1 DFQATT and CDR2 SNEGSKA (reference sequence). Trimming left V 5 bases short and J 9 bases short, with 21 bases between. The CDR3 sequence is 14 residues long. DNA of the CDR3: TGCAGTGCTCCCCCCGTCATAGGTGTAGAGACGCAGTATTTT. Protein: CSAPPVIGVETQYF.

To note about this clonotype: No conserved phenylalanine or tryptophan ends this CDR3, so it is likely a read error. This sequence joins TRBV6-5 and TRBJ1-1, with D uncertain. The V gene lost 5 bases and the J gene lost 1 base, with 8 bases spanning the gap. Germline CDR1 MNHEY, CDR2 SVGAGI. CDR3 length: 13 amino acids. In DNA form, the CDR3 reads TGTGCCAGCAGTCTCCGGGGGAACACTGAAGCTTTCTGT. This codes for CASSLRGNTEAFC.

The CDR3 reads CAIRDGVKDGYTF. CDR3 nucleotides: TGTGCCATCAGGGATGGAGTGAAGGATGGCTACACCTTC. This rearrangement joins TRBV10-3 to TRBJ1-2; no clear D gene. Germline loops: CDR1 ENHRY, CDR2 SYGVKD. With 6 bases removed from V and 6 bases from J, the gap between germline ends came to 14 bases. CDR3 size: 13 residues.

In the case of this clonotype: At one boundary the junction diverges from the germline segment, which might be a read error. The chain recombines TRBV9 with TRBJ1-1; D not certain. This CDR3 has 14 residues. Germline V gene lookup returns CDR1 SGDLS and CDR2 YYNGEE. This chain's CDR3 is CASGVVAVGTEAFF. CDR3 bases: TGTGCCAGCGGCGTAGTGGCGGTGGGCACTGAAGCTTTCTTT.

The chain recombines TRBV6-1 with TRBJ2-7; D may correspond to TRBD1 or TRBD2 (5 bases each). The CDR3 spans 17 residues. V lost 2 bases, J lost 3 bases, and 20 bases lay in between. CDR1 and CDR2 from the germline V gene are MNHNS and SASEGT. The CDR3 DNA reads as TGTGCCAGCAGTGAAAGGGGCCCGGGAACCCTCTACTACGAGCAGTACTTC. Translation gives CASSERGPGTLYYEQYF.

This clonotype occurred many times. The chain carries TRBV29-1 and TRBJ2-3; 8 bases agree with TRBD1. Unmatched junction bases numbered 6, after V lost 4 bases and J lost 0 bases. CDR3 length equals 15 residues. Germline V CDR1 and CDR2: SQVTM, ANQGSEA. As DNA, the CDR3 is TGCAGCGTTGTATCTCAGGGGGCTAGCACAGATACGCAGTATTTT. Residues: CSVVSQGASTDTQYF.

Of note for this clonotype: With a much larger clone just one base away, this may be a read error. Here the CDR3 DNA reads TGTGCCAGCGAGAGGGGCTCCTACGAGCAGTGCTTC. Encoded protein: CASERGSYEQCF. The V and J genes are TRBV6-6 and TRBJ2-7; either TRBD1 or TRBD2 may supply D (5 bases each). The CDR3 runs to 12 residues. Germline lookup yields CDR1 MNHNY and CDR2 SVGAGI (reference sequence).

Only a few counts were recorded for this clonotype. The CDR3 here is CASRLREEDEQFF. The CDR3 DNA reads as TGCGCCAGCAGGCTCAGAGAAGAGGATGAGCAGTTCTTC. The chain carries TRBV5-1 and TRBJ2-1; D unclear. V was shortened by 5 bases and J by 8 bases, with 14 bases between the two germline ends. Germline CDR1 SGHRS, CDR2 YFSETQ. The CDR3 covers 13 residues.

The chain has TRBV18 and TRBJ2-4; TRBD1 matches at 8 bases. V lost 3 bases, J lost 5 bases, and 3 bases stayed unmatched. This CDR3 contains 14 residues. Germline lookup yields CDR1 KGHSH and CDR2 LQKENI. CDR3 nucleotide sequence: TGTGCCAGCTCACCGCAGGGGGCGCAAAACATTCAGTACTTC. Translated: CASSPQGAQNIQYF.

The rearrangement uses TRBV20-1 and TRBJ1-2, with 7 bases identical to TRBD1. J gave up 0 bases and V 3 bases, and 7 bases lay outside the gene matches. CDR3 length equals 15 residues. Germline lookup yields CDR1 DFQATT and CDR2 SNEGSKA (reference sequence). The CDR3 region is CSASVGDRANYGYTF. CDR3 DNA: TGCAGTGCTAGTGTGGGGGACAGAGCTAACTATGGCTACACCTTC.

The J gene is TRBJ1-2, the V gene TRBV5-6; D is perhaps TRBD1 (5 bases). Between the trimmed V and J ends, which lost 3 bases and 7 bases, there was a span of 19 bases. This CDR3 is built from 15 residues. The germline V gene encodes CDR1 SGHDT and CDR2 YYEEEE. CDR3 amino acids: CASSSGGRTTGGYTF. CDR3 in DNA: TGTGCCAGCAGCTCTGGGGGACGAACTACGGGTGGCTACACCTTC.

This clonotype turned up a few times. The chain links TRBV7-3 to TRBJ1-2, with D possibly being TRBD1 (5 bases). The CDR3 is made up of 13 amino acids. The V end was cut by 5 bases, the J end by 8 bases, with 15 bases between. Germline CDR1 and CDR2: SGHTA and FQGTGA. CDR3: CASSPTGSGGYTF. The CDR3 region has the DNA TGTGCCAGCAGCCCTACAGGTTCTGGGGGCTACACCTTC.

The rearrangement joins TRBV20-1 to TRBJ2-3, with D perhaps matching TRBD2 (5 bases). The CDR3 runs 12 residues. Germline loops: CDR1 DFQATT, CDR2 SNEGSKA (reference sequence). Trimming removed 6 bases at V and 4 bases at J, with 11 bases between. CDR3 region: CSAQGGADTQYF. The CDR3 DNA is TGCAGTGCCCAAGGAGGTGCAGATACGCAGTATTTT.

The CDR3 DNA follows: TGCGCCAGCAGCCAGCTAACAGGGGATAACTATGGCTACACCTTC. As protein: CASSQLTGDNYGYTF. The chain links TRBV4-1 to TRBJ1-2; 7 bases match TRBD1. CDR1 is MGHRA, CDR2 YSYEKL, per germline. CDR3 size: 15 residues. Trimming took 3 bases from V and 1 from J; bases not matched to a gene: 5.

This rearrangement joins TRBV10-3 to TRBJ1-2, with D hard to call. The CDR3 covers 16 residues. V was shortened by 2 bases and J by 4 bases, with 17 bases between the two germline ends. The germline V gene encodes CDR1 ENHRY and CDR2 SYGVKD. The CDR3 sequence: CAISESLRRGSYGYTF. DNA for the CDR3: TGTGCCATCAGTGAGAGCCTCCGACGGGGAAGCTATGGCTACACCTTC.

This chain links TRBV24-1 with TRBJ2-3; D is perhaps TRBD2 (6 bases). The CDR3 consists of 14 residues. V shed 4 bases and J shed 5 bases, with 12 bases lying between them. Germline assignment: CDR1 KGHDR and CDR2 SFDVKD. The CDR3 coding sequence is TGTGCCACCAGTGACTGGAGGCGGGGAGATACGCAGTATTTT. This gives the protein CATSDWRRGDTQYF.